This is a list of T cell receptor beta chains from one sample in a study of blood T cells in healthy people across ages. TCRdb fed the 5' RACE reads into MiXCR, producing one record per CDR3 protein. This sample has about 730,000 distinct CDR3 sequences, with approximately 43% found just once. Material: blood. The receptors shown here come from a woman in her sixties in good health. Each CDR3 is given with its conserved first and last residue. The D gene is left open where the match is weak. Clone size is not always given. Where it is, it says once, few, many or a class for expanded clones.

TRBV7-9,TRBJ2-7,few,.,CASSLGGYNEQYF,TGTGCCAGCAGCTTAGGTGGGTACAACGAGCAGTACTTC
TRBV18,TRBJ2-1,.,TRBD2,CASSPGGLAGEQFF,TGTGCCAGCTCACCTGGCGGACTAGCTGGTGAGCAGTTCTTC
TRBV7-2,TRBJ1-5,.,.,CASSAEGVYQPQHF,TGTGCCAGCAGCGCCGAAGGGGTCTATCAGCCCCAGCATTTT
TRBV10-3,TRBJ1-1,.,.,CAISDPGQPNTEAFF,TGTGCCATCAGTGACCCGGGGCAGCCGAACACTGAAGCTTTCTTT
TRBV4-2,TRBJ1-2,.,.,CTSSQDVAYGYTF,TGTACCAGCAGCCAAGACGTGGCCTATGGCTACACCTTC
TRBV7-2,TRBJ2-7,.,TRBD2,CASSHTSGGPGEQYF,TGTGCCAGCAGCCATACTAGCGGGGGCCCTGGCGAGCAGTACTTC
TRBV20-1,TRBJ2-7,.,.,CSARGPRTYEQYF,TGCAGTGCTAGAGGTCCTAGAACCTACGAGCAGTACTTC
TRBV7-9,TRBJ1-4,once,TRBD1,CASSAGTGVEEKLFF,TGTGCCAGCAGCGCAGGGACAGGGGTGGAGGAAAAACTGTTTTTT
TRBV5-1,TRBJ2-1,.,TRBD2,CASSPGLAESSYNEQFF,TGCGCCAGCAGCCCTGGACTAGCCGAAAGCTCCTACAATGAGCAGTTCTTC
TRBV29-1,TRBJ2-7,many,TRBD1,CSVATGGPYEQYF,TGCAGCGTTGCCACAGGGGGTCCCTACGAGCAGTACTTC
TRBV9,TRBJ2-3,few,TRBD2,CASSVTSGREGSTDTQYF,TGTGCCAGCAGCGTGACTAGCGGGAGAGAAGGAAGCACAGATACGCAGTATTTT
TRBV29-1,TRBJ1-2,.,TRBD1,CSVLAGTGRGYTF,TGCAGCGTTTTAGCCGGGACAGGGAGAGGCTACACCTTC
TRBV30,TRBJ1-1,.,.,CARAEDSYTEAFF,TGTGCCAGAGCTGAGGACAGTTACACTGAAGCTTTCTTT
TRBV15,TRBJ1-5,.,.,CATAVGGNQPQHF,TGTGCCACCGCTGTAGGAGGCAATCAGCCCCAGCATTTT
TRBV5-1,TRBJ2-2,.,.,CASSRIPNREMDTGELFF,TGCGCCAGCAGCCGGATCCCTAACAGGGAAATGGACACCGGGGAGCTGTTTTTT
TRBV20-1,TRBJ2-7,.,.,CSARDPEAGSYEQYF,TGCAGTGCTAGAGATCCGGAAGCAGGCTCCTACGAGCAGTACTTC
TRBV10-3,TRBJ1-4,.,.,CASRGTGDEKLFF,TGTGCCTCCCGGGGCACGGGTGATGAAAAACTGTTTTTT
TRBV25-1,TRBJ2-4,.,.,CASSELAGDIQYF,TGTGCCAGCAGTGAATTGGCAGGGGACATTCAGTACTTC
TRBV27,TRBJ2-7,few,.,CASSNRVYEQYF,TGTGCCAGCAGCAACAGGGTCTACGAGCAGTACTTC
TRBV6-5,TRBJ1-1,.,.,CASYRDNLGNTEAFF,TGTGCCAGCTACCGGGACAATCTCGGGAACACTGAAGCTTTCTTT
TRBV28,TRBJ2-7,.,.,CATQGRGFEQYF,TGTGCCACCCAGGGACGGGGATTCGAGCAGTACTTC
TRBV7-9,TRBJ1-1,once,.,CASSIGRGVLNTEAFF,TGTGCCAGCAGCATCGGAAGGGGAGTTCTGAACACTGAAGCTTTCTTT
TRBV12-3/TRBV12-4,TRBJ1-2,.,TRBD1,CASRRTGAGDGYTF,TGTGCCAGCAGACGAACAGGGGCGGGGGATGGCTACACCTTC
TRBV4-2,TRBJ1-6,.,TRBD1,CASSQEGGGQGSPLHF,TGTGCCAGCAGCCAAGAAGGGGGCGGCCAGGGGTCACCCCTCCACTTT
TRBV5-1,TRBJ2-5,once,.,CASSLAQQGETQYF,TGCGCCAGCAGCTTGGCCCAGCAGGGAGAGACCCAGTACTTC
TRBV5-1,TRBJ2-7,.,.,CASGKSGTGYEQYF,TGCGCCAGCGGAAAAAGTGGTACCGGCTACGAGCAGTACTTC
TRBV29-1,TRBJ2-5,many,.,CSVRGYVQTQYF,TGCAGCGTCCGAGGGTACGTCCAGACCCAGTACTTC
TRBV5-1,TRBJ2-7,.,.,CAGSLAREAYEQYF,TGCGCCGGCAGCTTGGCCAGGGAAGCCTACGAGCAGTACTTC
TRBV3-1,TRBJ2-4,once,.,CASSQAGRNIQYF,TGTGCCAGCAGCCAGGCCGGGCGAAACATTCAGTACTTC
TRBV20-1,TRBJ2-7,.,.,CSARGGSSYEQYF,TGCAGTGCTAGAGGGGGGAGCTCCTACGAGCAGTACTTC
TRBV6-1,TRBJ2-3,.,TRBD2,CASSEGLVSTDTQYF,TGTGCCAGCAGTGAGGGACTAGTGTCGACAGATACGCAGTATTTT
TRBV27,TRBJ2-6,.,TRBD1,CASSLTWTGKANVLTF,TGTGCCAGCAGTTTAACCTGGACAGGGAAGGCCAACGTCCTGACTTTC
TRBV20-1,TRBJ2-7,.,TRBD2,CSARIGLAGYEQYF,TGCAGTGCTAGAATAGGACTAGCCGGCTACGAGCAGTACTTC
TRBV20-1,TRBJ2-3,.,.,CSAYQPTDTHYF,TGCAGTGCATACCAGCCCACAGATACGCACTATTTT
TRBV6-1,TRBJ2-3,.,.,CASSPASAGLSTDTQYF,TGTGCCAGCAGTCCAGCATCGGCGGGACTGAGCACAGATACGCAGTATTTT
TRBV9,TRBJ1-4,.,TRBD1,CASSVPTGTGFRSPLNWGEKLFF,TGTGCCAGCAGCGTACCGACCGGGACAGGGTTTAGATCCCCTTTGAACTGGGGTGAAAAACTGTTTTTT
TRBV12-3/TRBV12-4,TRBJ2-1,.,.,CASTPRASNEQFF,TGTGCCAGCACTCCCCGGGCCAGCAATGAGCAGTTCTTC
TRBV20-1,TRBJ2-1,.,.,CSARKAVSGSDEQFF,TGCAGTGCTAGGAAGGCAGTGAGCGGTTCCGATGAGCAGTTCTTC
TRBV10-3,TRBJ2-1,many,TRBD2,CAISERLAGGFDEQFF,TGTGCCATCAGTGAGCGACTAGCGGGAGGGTTTGATGAGCAGTTCTTC
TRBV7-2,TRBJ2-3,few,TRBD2,CASSYRSGRAGGTDTQYF,TGTGCCAGCAGCTATAGAAGCGGGAGGGCCGGAGGCACAGATACGCAGTATTTT
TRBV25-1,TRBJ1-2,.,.,CASSEEVPERGNYGYTF,TGTGCCAGCAGTGAAGAGGTCCCCGAAAGGGGTAACTATGGCTACACCTTC
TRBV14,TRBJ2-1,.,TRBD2,CATRTSGSFHEQFF,TGTGCCACCAGGACTAGCGGGAGTTTCCATGAGCAGTTCTTC
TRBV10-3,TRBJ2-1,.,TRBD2,CTINRGGRFNEQFF,TGTACCATCAACAGAGGCGGGAGATTTAATGAGCAGTTCTTC
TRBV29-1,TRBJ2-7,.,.,CSVGVGDSYEQYF,TGCAGCGTTGGAGTTGGGGATTCCTACGAGCAGTACTTC
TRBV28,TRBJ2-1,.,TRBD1,CASSFQGARGEQFF,TGTGCCAGCAGTTTTCAGGGGGCGCGTGGTGAGCAGTTCTTC
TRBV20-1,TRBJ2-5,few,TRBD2,CSARGGRSETQYF,TGCAGTGCTAGGGGGGGGAGGTCAGAGACCCAGTACTTC
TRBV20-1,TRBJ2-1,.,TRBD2,CSADGTSPYNEQFF,TGCAGTGCCGACGGGACTAGCCCTTACAATGAGCAGTTCTTC
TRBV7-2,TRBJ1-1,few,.,CASSFGGGAFF,TGTGCCAGCAGCTTCGGGGGGGGAGCTTTCTTT
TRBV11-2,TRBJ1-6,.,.,CASSGTIYNSPLHF,TGTGCCAGCAGCGGGACAATCTATAATTCACCCCTCCACTTT
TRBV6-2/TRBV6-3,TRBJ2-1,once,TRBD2,CASSYRTSGLFSYNEQFF,TGTGCCAGCAGTTACCGGACTAGCGGATTATTTTCCTACAATGAGCAGTTCTTC